This T cell receptor (beta chain) comes out of a study of identifying expanded T cells in peripheral blood (dated 2019 in TCRdb). Context from the whole study: Technical replicates were generated by sequencing separate aliquots of the same genomic DNA pool, and four replicates were compared pairwise. What the research found in general, with its limitations: Variance in clone template counts between approximately 2-week samples significantly increased with total template count across all healthy donors. Both the number of clones called differentially abundant and the false-positive rate were significantly reduced by the beta-binomial model across all healthy-donor time intervals. Between technical replicates the binomial model flagged about 1.1 differentially abundant clones, whereas over about 2 weeks the binomial model flagged about 15 and over approximately 4 weeks approximately 20. The authors expected biological variance in healthy repertoires might increase further over much longer intervals such as months to years.

Turning to this clone: Its antigen is still unknown. Base qualities are not provided; no much larger clone lies one nucleotide away.

TCRbeta CDR3 regions were profiled with the immunoSEQ Assay using bias-controlled multiplex PCR amplification of genomic DNA. In the source study's methods: To quantify the absolute abundance of each unique TCRbeta CDR3 region, the sequences were collapsed and filtered. Differential abundance was tested with two models: a binomial (Fisher-equivalent) model and a beta-binomial model that adds time-dependent variance fitted from healthy donors. Any clone with fewer than 5 combined templates was excluded, and a clone was called differentially abundant if its Benjamini-Hochberg FDR was below 0.01. Beta-binomial variance was modeled as a function of total template count across the two samples using the form v = (b*log(k)+a)^2. The table comes from immuneACCESS by way of TCRdb, which keeps in-frame sequences with V and J called. Part of the clones is missing from these tables; in studies checked, under half for an unresolved V gene and the rest for unknown reasons. V, J and clone size reflect that table, while D and trimming were determined from the DNA. The sample table records about 47,000 clones; less than 85% of these occur just once. The ten largest clonotypes hold around 13% of the sample.

During the collection period, no infections or other immune events were recorded for the healthy donors. Blood repertoires from healthy donors were used as a training cohort for calibrating time-dependent variance in a beta-binomial model of differential abundance of T-cell clones. The training cohort included around ten healthy donors, of whom 3 were female and 7 were male. Donor ages ranged from about 29 to 65 years, with an average of approximately 43 years. Whole blood from each healthy donor was obtained from a commercial supplier and was collected at three time points around two weeks apart. For immunosequencing, genomic DNA was extracted from whole blood that had not been sorted. CDR1 MNHNS and CDR2 SASEGT were looked up in the germline V gene. There are 15 amino acids in the CDR3, from cysteine to phenylalanine inclusive. This entry keeps only the CDR3 DNA: 45 bases, framed from base 1. Relative to germline, V is 7 bases shorter and J is 0 bases shorter, with 12 bases between their ends.

The sequenced sample was blood. This receptor was taken from a person aged 18-69 years in good health. The V gene is TRBV6-1 and the J gene is TRBJ2-2, and the D gene may be TRBD1, 5 bases matching. The nucleotide sequence is TGTGCCAGCACTAAACAGGCCTCGAACACCGGGGAGCTGTTTTTT. This yields the protein CASTKQASNTGELFF.